The clone carrying this TCR beta chain has just a few counts. The time point: blood at routine non-recurrence follow-up after resection. Sequencing covered unsorted whole RNA taken from tumor, nontumor lung or frozen PBMC. TCRdb called the 5' RACE reads again in MiXCR, with one record for every CDR3 protein. The data show 95,000 to 120,000 distinct CDR3 sequences, 10% to 13% seen once. These data come from a study of spatial heterogeneity in lung cancer. As for the study in general: On average, each unique TCR and UMI combination appeared more than ten times in raw reads.

Germline lookup yields CDR1 LNHDA and CDR2 SQIVND (reference sequence). Trimming pared 3 bases from V and 5 bases from J, leaving 14 bases between. The CDR3 extends over 14 amino acids. Sequenced here: PBMCs, sampled at follow-up. The V gene is TRBV19, the J gene TRBJ2-7, with D perhaps given as TRBD1 or TRBD2 (5 bases each). The origin of this receptor is a female donor with early-stage non-small cell lung cancer. Here the CDR3 reads CASSMGPVTDEQYF. The CDR3 DNA sequence: TGTGCCAGTAGTATGGGACCGGTCACTGACGAGCAGTACTTC.